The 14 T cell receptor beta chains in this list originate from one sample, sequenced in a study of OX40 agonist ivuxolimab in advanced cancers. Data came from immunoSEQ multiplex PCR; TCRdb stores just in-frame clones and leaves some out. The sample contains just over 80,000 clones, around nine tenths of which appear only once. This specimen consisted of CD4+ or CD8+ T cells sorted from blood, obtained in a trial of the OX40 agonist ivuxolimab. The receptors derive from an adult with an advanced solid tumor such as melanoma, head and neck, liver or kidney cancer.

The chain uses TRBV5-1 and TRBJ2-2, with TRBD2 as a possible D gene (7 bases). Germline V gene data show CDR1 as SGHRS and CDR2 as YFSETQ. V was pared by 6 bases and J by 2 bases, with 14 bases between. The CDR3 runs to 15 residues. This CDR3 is CASTPGGYNTGELFF. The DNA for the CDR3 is TGCGCCAGCACCCCGGGGGGCTATAACACCGGGGAGCTGTTTTTT.

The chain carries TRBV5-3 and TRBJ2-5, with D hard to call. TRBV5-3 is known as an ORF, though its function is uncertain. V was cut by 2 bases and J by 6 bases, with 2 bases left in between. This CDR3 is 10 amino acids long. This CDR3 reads CARSFQTQYF. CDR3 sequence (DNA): TGTGCCAGAAGCTTTCAGACCCAGTACTTC.

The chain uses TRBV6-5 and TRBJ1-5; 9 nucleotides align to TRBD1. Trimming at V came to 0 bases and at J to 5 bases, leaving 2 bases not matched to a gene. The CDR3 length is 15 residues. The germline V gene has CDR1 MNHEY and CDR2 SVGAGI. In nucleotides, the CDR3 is TGTGCCAGCAGTTACTCGGACAGGGGAGATCAGCCCCAGCATTTT. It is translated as CASSYSDRGDQPQHF.

The CDR3 loop is CASRDQGAGDQPQHF. In DNA form, the CDR3 reads TGTGCCAGCAGGGACCAGGGGGCTGGCGATCAGCCCCAGCATTTT. The chain has TRBV6-1 and TRBJ1-5, with TRBD1 identical over 8 bases. Trimming cost V 6 bases and J 5 bases; bases outside gene matches: 9. This CDR3 contains 15 residues. In germline, CDR1 is MNHNS, CDR2 SASEGT.

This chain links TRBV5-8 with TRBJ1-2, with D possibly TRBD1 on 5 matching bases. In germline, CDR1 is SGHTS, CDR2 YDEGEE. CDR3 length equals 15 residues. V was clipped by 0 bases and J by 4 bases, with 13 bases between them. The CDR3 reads CASSLVGREAYGYTF. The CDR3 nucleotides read TGTGCCAGCAGCTTGGTAGGCAGGGAGGCCTATGGCTACACCTTC.

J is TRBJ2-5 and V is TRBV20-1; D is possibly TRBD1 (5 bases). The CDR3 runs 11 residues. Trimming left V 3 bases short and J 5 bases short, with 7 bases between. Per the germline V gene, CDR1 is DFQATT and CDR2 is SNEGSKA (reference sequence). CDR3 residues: CSARTVETQYF. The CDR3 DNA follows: TGCAGTGCTAGGACAGTGGAGACCCAGTACTTC.

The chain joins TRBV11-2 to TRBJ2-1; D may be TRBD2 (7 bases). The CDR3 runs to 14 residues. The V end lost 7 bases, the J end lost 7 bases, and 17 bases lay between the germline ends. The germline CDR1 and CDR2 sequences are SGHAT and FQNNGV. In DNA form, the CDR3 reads TGTGCCAGCACCCCTCCGGGGGGCCTAAATGAGCAGTTCTTC. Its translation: CASTPPGGLNEQFF.

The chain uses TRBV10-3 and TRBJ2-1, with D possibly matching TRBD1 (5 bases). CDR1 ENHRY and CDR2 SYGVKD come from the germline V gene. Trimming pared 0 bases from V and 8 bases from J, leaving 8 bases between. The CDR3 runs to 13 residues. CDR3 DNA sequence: TGTGCCATCAGTGAGTCGGGGCTCTATGAGCAGTTCTTC. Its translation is CAISESGLYEQFF.

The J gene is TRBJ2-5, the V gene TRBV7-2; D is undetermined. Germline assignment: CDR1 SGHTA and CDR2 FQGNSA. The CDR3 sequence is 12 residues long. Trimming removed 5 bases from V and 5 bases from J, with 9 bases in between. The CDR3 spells CASSPLGETQYF. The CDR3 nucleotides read TGTGCCAGCAGCCCTTTAGGGGAGACCCAGTACTTC.

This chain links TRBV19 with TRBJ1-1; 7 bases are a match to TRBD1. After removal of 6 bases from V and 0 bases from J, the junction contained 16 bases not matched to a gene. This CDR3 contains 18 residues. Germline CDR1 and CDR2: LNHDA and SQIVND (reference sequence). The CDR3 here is CASRVPTARGLMNTEAFF. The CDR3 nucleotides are TGTGCCAGTAGGGTCCCGACAGCGAGGGGGCTAATGAACACTGAAGCTTTCTTT. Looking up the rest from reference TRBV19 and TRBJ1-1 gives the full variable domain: DGGITQSPKYLFRKEGQNVTLSCEQNLNHDAMYWYRQDPGQGLRLIYYSQIVNDFQKGDIAEGYSVSREKKESFPLTVTSAQKNPTAFYLCASRVPTARGLMNTEAFFGQGTRLTVV.

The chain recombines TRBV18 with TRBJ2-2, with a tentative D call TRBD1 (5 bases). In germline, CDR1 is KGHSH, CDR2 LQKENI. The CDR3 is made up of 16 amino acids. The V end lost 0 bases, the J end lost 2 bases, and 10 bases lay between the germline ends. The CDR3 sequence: CASSPPNRINTGELFF. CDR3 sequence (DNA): TGTGCCAGCTCACCACCGAACAGGATTAACACCGGGGAGCTGTTTTTT.

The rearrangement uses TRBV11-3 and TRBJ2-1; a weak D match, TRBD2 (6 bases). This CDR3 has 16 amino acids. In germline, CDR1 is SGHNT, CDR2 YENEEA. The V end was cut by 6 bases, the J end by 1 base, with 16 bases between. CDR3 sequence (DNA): TGTGCCAGCAGTCCCCTAAGCGGGTCTTCCTACAATGAGCAGTTCTTC. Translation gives CASSPLSGSSYNEQFF. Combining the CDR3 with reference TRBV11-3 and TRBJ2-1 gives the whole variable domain EAGVVQSPRYKIIEKKQPVAFWCNPISGHNTLYWYLQNLGQGPELLIRYENEEAVDDSQLPKDRFSAERLKGVDSTLKIQPAELGDSAVYLCASSPLSGSSYNEQFFGPGTRLTVL.

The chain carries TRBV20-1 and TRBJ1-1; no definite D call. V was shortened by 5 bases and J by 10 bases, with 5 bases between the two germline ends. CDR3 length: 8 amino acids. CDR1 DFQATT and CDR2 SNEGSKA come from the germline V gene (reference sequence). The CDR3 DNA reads TGCAGTGCTCCCGGAGCTTTCTTT. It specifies CSAPGAFF.

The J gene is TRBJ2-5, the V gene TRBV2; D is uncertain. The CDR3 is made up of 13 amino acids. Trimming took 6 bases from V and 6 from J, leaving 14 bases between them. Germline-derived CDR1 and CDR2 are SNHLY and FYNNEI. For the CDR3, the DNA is TGTGCCAGCAGCAAGGACCAGACCCAGACCCAGTACTTC. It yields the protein CASSKDQTQTQYF.